This T cell receptor beta chain was recorded in a study of blood T cell repertoires in COVID-19 (dated by TCRdb to 2018 to 2021). With respect to the entire study: Samples from collaborators originated in the United States, Italy and Spain and spanned both the acute and convalescent phases of COVID-19. The prospective study material was composed of cDNA or gDNA derived from T cells, B-cell-depleted T cells, or PBMCs. Where available, HLA class I and class II types were obtained from metadata supplied by the sample provider rather than from assay-based typing. Subjects who had been exposed to COVID-19, were actively infected with it, or had recovered from it provided the deeply sampled blood TCRbeta repertoires that made up the dataset. The sample metadata nearly always contained a de-identified subject ID, COVID-19 status, age in years and sex. Samples were obtained from the ongoing ImmuneRACE study (first 160 participants) and from over 1,000 subjects provided by 6 global collaborators. A freely available public database, intended as a resource for researchers studying the immune response to SARS-CoV-2, is where the repertoires were released.

To note about this clone: Its binding antigen is unknown. Within one base of it there is no much larger clone, and no base qualities were kept.

In Seattle, one collaborating source enrolled patients while the infection was active and tracked those patients longitudinally over the course of disease. Whole blood was collected in K2EDTA tubes by collaborating institutions according to the institutions' own protocols. For TCRbeta analysis, collaborators shipped samples as frozen whole blood, isolated PBMCs, or DNA extracted from either of those sample types. Paper-wide results and their limitations: How much clinical and demographic metadata was included differed by source and by participant, and the metadata was provided uncurated.

TCRbeta CDR3 regions were amplified from genomic DNA by means of the immunoSEQ Assay, a bias-controlled multiplex PCR. Regarding the original processing steps: The number of nucleated cells in each sample was estimated by amplification of reference gene primers within the assay. To quantify the absolute abundance of each unique TCRbeta CDR3 rearrangement, sequence reads were collapsed and filtered. For each sample, productive Simpson clonality was calculated as the square root of Simpson's diversity index over productive rearrangements. Held by TCRdb, this immuneACCESS table contains in-frame sequences only and omits some clones. Under half of the omission traces to an unresolved V gene where checked; the cause of the rest is unknown. The V and J calls and clone size come from that table; D and trimming were worked out from the DNA. This sample lists hundreds of thousands of clones; about 88% were detected once. The ten largest clones represent more than 5.5% of the sample.

The source of this sequence is a woman aged 70-85 years with COVID-19, enrolled during active disease. What was sequenced was peripheral blood.

The DNA reads as follows: TGTGCCAGCACTCCCGGGACAACCAACACTGAAGCTTTCTTT. The encoded protein is CASTPGTTNTEAFF. Recombination joined TRBV2 with TRBJ1-1, and TRBD1 may be the D gene, going by 6 matching bases. The CDR3 starts with the cysteine, ends with the phenylalanine, and has 14 residues. Just the 42-base CDR3 DNA is kept, in frame starting at base 1. Trimming costs V 7 bases and J 2 bases, and their ends lie 14 bases apart. Via the germline V gene, CDR1 is SNHLY and CDR2 FYNNEI.